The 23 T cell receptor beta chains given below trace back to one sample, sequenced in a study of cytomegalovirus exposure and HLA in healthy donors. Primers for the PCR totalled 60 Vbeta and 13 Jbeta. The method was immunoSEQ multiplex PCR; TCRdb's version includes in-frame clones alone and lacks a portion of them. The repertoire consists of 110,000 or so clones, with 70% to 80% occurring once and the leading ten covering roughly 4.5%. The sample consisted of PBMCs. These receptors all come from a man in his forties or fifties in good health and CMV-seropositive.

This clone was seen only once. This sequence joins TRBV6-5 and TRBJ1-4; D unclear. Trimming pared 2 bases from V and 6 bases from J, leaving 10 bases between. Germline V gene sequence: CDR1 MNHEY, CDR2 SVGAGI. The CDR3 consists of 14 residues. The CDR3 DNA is TGTGCCAGCAGTTACGGTAGAGCGGATGAAAAACTGTTTTTT. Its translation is CASSYGRADEKLFF.

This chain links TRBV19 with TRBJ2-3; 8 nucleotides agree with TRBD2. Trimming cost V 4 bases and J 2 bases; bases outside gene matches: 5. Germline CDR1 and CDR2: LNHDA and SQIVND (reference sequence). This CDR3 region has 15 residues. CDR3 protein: CASSRTGGPTDTQYF. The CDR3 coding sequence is TGTGCCAGTAGTAGGACGGGAGGGCCCACAGATACGCAGTATTTT. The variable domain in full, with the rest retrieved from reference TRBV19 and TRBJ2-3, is DGGITQSPKYLFRKEGQNVTLSCEQNLNHDAMYWYRQDPGQGLRLIYYSQIVNDFQKGDIAEGYSVSREKKESFPLTVTSAQKNPTAFYLCASSRTGGPTDTQYFGPGTRLTVL.

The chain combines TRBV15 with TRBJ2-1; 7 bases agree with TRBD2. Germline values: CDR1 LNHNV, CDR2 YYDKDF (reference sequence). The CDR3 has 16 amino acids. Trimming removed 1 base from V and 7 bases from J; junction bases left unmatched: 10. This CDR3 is CATSRVNRGVGNEQFF. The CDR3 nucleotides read TGTGCCACCAGCAGAGTTAACCGGGGGGTAGGTAATGAGCAGTTCTTC.

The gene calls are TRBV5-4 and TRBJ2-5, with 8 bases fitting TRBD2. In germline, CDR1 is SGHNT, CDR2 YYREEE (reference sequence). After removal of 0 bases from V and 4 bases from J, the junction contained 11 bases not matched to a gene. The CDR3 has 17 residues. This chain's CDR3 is CASSLAGGGIGGETQYF. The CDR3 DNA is TGTGCCAGCAGCTTGGCGGGAGGGGGTATAGGGGGAGAGACCCAGTACTTC.

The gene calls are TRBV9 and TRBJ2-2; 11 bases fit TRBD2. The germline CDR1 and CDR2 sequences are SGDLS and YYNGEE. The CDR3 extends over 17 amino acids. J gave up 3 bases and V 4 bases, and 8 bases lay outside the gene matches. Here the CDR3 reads CASSPLAGGRDTGELFF. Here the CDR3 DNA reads TGTGCCAGCAGCCCGCTAGCGGGAGGCCGGGACACCGGGGAGCTGTTTTTT. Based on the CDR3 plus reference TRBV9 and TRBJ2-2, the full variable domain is DSGVTQTPKHLITATGQRVTLRCSPRSGDLSVYWYQQSLDQGLQFLIQYYNGEERAKGNILERFSAQQFPDLHSELNLSSLELGDSALYFCASSPLAGGRDTGELFFGEGSRLTVL.

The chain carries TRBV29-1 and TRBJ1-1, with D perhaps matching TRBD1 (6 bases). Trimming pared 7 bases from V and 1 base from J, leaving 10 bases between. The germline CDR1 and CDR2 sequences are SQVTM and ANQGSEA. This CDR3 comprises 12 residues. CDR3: CSAYRANTEAFF. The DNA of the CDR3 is TGCAGCGCCTACAGGGCGAACACTGAAGCTTTCTTT.

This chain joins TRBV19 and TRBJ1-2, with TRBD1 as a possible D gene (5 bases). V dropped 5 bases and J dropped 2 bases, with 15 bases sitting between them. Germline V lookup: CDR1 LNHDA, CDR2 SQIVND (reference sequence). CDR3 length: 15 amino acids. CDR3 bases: TGTGCCAGTAGTGATCCAGGAGGGACCAACTATGGCTACACCTTC. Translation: CASSDPGGTNYGYTF.

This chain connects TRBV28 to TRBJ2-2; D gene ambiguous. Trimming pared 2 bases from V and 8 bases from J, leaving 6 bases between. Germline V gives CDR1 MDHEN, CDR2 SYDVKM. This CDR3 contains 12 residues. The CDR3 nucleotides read TGTGCCAGCAGTTTAAATCAGGGGGAGCTGTTTTTT. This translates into CASSLNQGELFF. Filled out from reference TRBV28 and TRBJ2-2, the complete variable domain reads DVKVTQSSRYLVKRTGEKVFLECVQDMDHENMFWYRQDPGLGLRLIYFSYDVKMKEKGDIPEGYSVSREKKERFSLILESASTNQTSMYLCASSLNQGELFFGEGSRLTVL.

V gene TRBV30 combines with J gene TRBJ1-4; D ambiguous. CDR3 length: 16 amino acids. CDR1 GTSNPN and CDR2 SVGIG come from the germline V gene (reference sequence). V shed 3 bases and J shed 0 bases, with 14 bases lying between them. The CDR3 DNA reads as TGTGCCTGGAGAAGGTTTGGAGCTCCAACTAATGAAAAACTGTTTTTT. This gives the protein CAWRRFGAPTNEKLFF.

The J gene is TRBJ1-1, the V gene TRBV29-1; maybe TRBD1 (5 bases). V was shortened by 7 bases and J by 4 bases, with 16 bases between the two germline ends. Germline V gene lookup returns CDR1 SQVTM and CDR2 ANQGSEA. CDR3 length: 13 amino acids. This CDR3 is CSARQGLSTEAFF. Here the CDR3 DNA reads TGCAGCGCAAGGCAGGGCCTGAGCACTGAAGCTTTCTTT.

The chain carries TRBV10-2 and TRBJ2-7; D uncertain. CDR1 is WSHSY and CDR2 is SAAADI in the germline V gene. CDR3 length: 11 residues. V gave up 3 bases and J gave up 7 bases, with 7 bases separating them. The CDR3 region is CASSEVGEQYF. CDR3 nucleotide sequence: TGCGCCAGCAGTGAAGTCGGGGAGCAGTACTTC.

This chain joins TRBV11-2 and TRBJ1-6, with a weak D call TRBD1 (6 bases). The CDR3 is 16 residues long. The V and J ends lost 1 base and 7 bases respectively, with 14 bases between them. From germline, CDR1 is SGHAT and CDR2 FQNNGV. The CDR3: CASSLGRTALNSPLHF. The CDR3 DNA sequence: TGTGCCAGCAGCTTAGGAAGGACAGCTCTCAATTCACCCCTCCACTTT.

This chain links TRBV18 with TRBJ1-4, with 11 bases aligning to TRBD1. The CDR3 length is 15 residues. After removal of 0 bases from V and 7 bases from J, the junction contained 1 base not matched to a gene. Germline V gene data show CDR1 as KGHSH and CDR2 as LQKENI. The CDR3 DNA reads TGTGCCAGCTCACCACCCGGGACAGGGGGTGAAAAACTGTTTTTT. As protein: CASSPPGTGGEKLFF.

The CDR3 spells CSATGMANTGELFF. CDR3 DNA sequence: TGCAGCGCAACAGGGATGGCGAACACCGGGGAGCTGTTTTTT. The chain combines TRBV29-1 with TRBJ2-2; D might be TRBD1 (6 bases). Trimming took off 7 bases at V and 0 bases at J, with 12 bases between the two ends. Germline assignment: CDR1 SQVTM and CDR2 ANQGSEA. The CDR3 runs 14 residues.

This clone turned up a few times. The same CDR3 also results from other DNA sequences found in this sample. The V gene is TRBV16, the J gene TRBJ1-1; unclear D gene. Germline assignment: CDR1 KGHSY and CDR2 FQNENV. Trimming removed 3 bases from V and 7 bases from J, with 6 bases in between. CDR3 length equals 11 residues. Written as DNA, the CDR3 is TGTGCCAGCAGCCAGCGGGGTGAAGCTTTCTTT. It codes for CASSQRGEAFF.

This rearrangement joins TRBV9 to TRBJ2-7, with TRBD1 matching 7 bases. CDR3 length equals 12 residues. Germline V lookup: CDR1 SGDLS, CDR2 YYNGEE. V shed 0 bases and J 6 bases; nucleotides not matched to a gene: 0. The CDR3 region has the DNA TGTGCCAGCAGCGTAGAGGGGGCCGAGCAGTACTTC. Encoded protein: CASSVEGAEQYF.

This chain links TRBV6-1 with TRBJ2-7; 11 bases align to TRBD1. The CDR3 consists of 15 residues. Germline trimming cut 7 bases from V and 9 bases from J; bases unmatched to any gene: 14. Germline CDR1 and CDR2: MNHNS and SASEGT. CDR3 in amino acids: CASIRPGQGAPRQYF. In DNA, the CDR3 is TGTGCCAGCATCAGACCAGGACAGGGGGCCCCTCGGCAGTACTTC.

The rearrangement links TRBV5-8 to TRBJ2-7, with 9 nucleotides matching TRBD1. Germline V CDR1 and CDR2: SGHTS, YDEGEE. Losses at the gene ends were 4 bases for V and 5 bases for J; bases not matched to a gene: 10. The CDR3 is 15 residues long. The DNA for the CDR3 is TGTGCCAGCAGCCGATACGCACAGGGGGCCCACGAGCAGTACTTC. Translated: CASSRYAQGAHEQYF.

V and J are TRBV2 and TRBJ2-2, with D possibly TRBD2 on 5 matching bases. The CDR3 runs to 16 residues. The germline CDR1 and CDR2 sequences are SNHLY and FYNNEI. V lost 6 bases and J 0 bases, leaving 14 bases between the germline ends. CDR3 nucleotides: TGTGCCAGCAGGAAGGAGGCAGGCTCGAACACCGGGGAGCTGTTTTTT. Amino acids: CASRKEAGSNTGELFF.

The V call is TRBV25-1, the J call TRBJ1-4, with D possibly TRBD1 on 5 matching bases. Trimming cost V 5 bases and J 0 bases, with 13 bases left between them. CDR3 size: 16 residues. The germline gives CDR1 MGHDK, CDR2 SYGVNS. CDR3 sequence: CASSSSQAATNEKLFF. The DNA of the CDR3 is TGTGCCAGCAGTTCGTCACAGGCCGCAACTAATGAAAAACTGTTTTTT.

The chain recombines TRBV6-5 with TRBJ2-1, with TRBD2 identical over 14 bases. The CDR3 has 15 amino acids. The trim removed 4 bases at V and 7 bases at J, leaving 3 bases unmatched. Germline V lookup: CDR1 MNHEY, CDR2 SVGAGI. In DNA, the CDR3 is TGTGCCAGCAGTTCGGGACTAGCGGGAGTAAATGAGCAGTTCTTC. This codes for CASSSGLAGVNEQFF.

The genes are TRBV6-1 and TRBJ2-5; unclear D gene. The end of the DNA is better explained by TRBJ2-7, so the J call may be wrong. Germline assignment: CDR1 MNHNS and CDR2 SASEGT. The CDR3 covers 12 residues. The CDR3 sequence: CATNFDSYEQYF. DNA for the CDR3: TGTGCCACCAACTTTGACTCCTACGAGCAGTACTTC.

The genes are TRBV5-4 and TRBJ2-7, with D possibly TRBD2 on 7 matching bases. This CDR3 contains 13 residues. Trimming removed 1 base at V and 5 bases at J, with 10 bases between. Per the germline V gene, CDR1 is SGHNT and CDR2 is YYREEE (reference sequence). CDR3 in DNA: TGTGCCAGCAGCTTGAAGGGGGGGCACGAGCAGTACTTC. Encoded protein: CASSLKGGHEQYF.